The next 30 T cell receptor beta chains were all read from a single sample in a study of blood T cell repertoires in COVID-19. TCRdb's table, derived via immunoSEQ multiplex PCR, lists solely in-frame clones and lacks some. This table has 250,000 to 300,000 clones, approximately 83% appearing once. Material for sequencing was PBMCs or T cells enriched from blood (not recorded which). These receptors all come from a woman in her 50s who had recovered from COVID-19.

CDR3 DNA sequence: TGTGCCAGCAGCCGCGTGGTTGGTAGTGCCTACAATGAGCAGTTCTTC. Amino acid sequence: CASSRVVGSAYNEQFF. The V gene is TRBV14, the J gene TRBJ2-1; D gene ambiguous. This CDR3 region has 16 residues. The V end lost 4 bases, the J end lost 2 bases, and 15 bases lay between the germline ends. Germline CDR1 and CDR2: SGHDN and FVKESK.

This chain links TRBV10-1 with TRBJ1-4; D remains unclear. This CDR3 has 13 residues. CDR1 WNHNN and CDR2 SYGVQD come from the germline V gene (reference sequence). Trimming stripped 6 bases from V and 13 bases from J, with 18 bases between. The CDR3: CASSDNLDKGLFF. CDR3 sequence (DNA): TGCGCCAGCAGCGACAACCTGGATAAAGGACTGTTTTTT.

The chain employs TRBV28 and TRBJ1-1; D is unresolved. The germline V and J ends were trimmed by 6 bases and 1 base, with 12 bases remaining between them. Germline CDR1 MDHEN, CDR2 SYDVKM. The CDR3 runs 14 residues. Here the CDR3 DNA reads TGTGCCAGCAGCACCCCCGGTTGGAACACTGAAGCTTTCTTT. Translating gives CASSTPGWNTEAFF.

This clone was observed once. The V and J genes are TRBV24-1 and TRBJ2-1, with TRBD2 matching 12 bases. The CDR3 is 16 residues long. Germline V gene data show CDR1 as KGHDR and CDR2 as SFDVKD. Trimming took 3 bases from V and 8 from J; bases not matched to a gene: 7. CDR3 coding DNA: TGTGCCACCAGTGATCCGACTAGCGGGAGAATCCATGAGCAGTTCTTC. It is translated as CATSDPTSGRIHEQFF.

This chain connects TRBV2 to TRBJ1-1, with TRBD1 matching 9 bases. Germline CDR1 SNHLY, CDR2 FYNNEI. This CDR3 is 15 amino acids long. V gave up 7 bases and J gave up 2 bases; unmatched junction bases: 8. CDR3 amino acids: CASIARQGVNTEAFF. The DNA for the CDR3 is TGTGCCAGCATCGCTAGACAGGGGGTAAACACTGAAGCTTTCTTT.

The rearrangement links TRBV29-1 to TRBJ1-1; TRBD1 might be the D (6 bases). V was cut by 6 bases and J by 5 bases, with 13 bases left in between. The CDR3 loop spans 12 amino acids. Germline values: CDR1 SQVTM, CDR2 ANQGSEA. The CDR3 DNA sequence: TGCAGCGTCGCCGGGGGGCCGACTGAAGCTTTCTTT. Protein: CSVAGGPTEAFF.

The chain has TRBV29-1 and TRBJ2-1, with a weak D call TRBD1 (5 bases). Germline assignment: CDR1 SQVTM and CDR2 ANQGSEA. V dropped 7 bases and J dropped 3 bases, with 10 bases sitting between them. The CDR3 contains 12 residues. CDR3 sequence reads: CSGGPGYNEQFF. The CDR3 nucleotides read TGCAGCGGGGGCCCGGGCTACAATGAGCAGTTCTTC.

As to this clone: This CDR3 is also generated by other DNA sequences in the sample. J is TRBJ1-1 and V is TRBV28; no firm D call. Trimming pared 6 bases from V and 1 base from J, leaving 3 bases between. In germline, CDR1 is MDHEN, CDR2 SYDVKM. The CDR3 has 11 residues. This CDR3 is CASSSNTEAFF. The DNA of the CDR3 is TGTGCCAGCAGCTCGAACACTGAAGCTTTCTTT.

The CDR3 reads CASSLVSAGVGEQFF. The CDR3 region has the DNA TGTGCCAGCAGCTTAGTTTCAGCGGGAGTCGGTGAGCAGTTCTTC. The chain carries TRBV7-8 and TRBJ2-1; 8 bases are a match to TRBD2. V gave up 1 base and J gave up 9 bases; unmatched junction bases: 8. This CDR3 region has 15 residues. The germline gives CDR1 SGHVS, CDR2 FQNEAQ.

The chain has TRBV9 and TRBJ2-1; the match to TRBD2 covers 7 bases. CDR3 length: 15 amino acids. CDR1 and CDR2 from the germline V gene are SGDLS and YYNGEE. V lost 3 bases and J lost 6; bases outside the gene matches: 9. The CDR3 protein is CASSALTSLLNEQFF. The DNA for the CDR3 is TGTGCCAGCAGCGCTCTGACTAGCCTGCTCAATGAGCAGTTCTTC. Full variable domain (outside the CDR3, taken from reference TRBV9 and TRBJ2-1): DSGVTQTPKHLITATGQRVTLRCSPRSGDLSVYWYQQSLDQGLQFLIQYYNGEERAKGNILERFSAQQFPDLHSELNLSSLELGDSALYFCASSALTSLLNEQFFGPGTRLTVL.

This clone was counted once. The rearrangement joins TRBV5-1 to TRBJ1-5, with D possibly TRBD1 on 5 matching bases. Germline V gene data show CDR1 as SGHRS and CDR2 as YFSETQ. The length of the CDR3 is 14 residues. Trimming cost V 0 bases and J 7 bases, with 11 bases left between them. The CDR3 loop reads CASSLEGGEQPQHF. The CDR3 nucleotides read TGCGCCAGCAGCTTGGAGGGAGGGGAACAGCCCCAGCATTTT.

J is TRBJ2-2 and V is TRBV5-1; 10 nucleotides agree with TRBD2. V trimming: 1 base; J trimming: 0 bases; junction bases outside the gene matches: 3. Germline assignment: CDR1 SGHRS and CDR2 YFSETQ. CDR3 length: 17 amino acids. This CDR3 is CASSLLLAGTNTGELFF. CDR3 coding DNA: TGCGCCAGCAGCTTGTTACTAGCGGGAACGAACACCGGGGAGCTGTTTTTT. Supplemented by reference TRBV5-1 and TRBJ2-2, the full variable domain reads KAGVTQTPRYLIKTRGQQVTLSCSPISGHRSVSWYQQTPGQGLQFLFEYFSETQRNKGNFPGRFSGRQFSNSRSEMNVSTLELGDSALYLCASSLLLAGTNTGELFFGEGSRLTVL.

The rearrangement joins TRBV6-5 to TRBJ1-2, with D hard to call. V was cut by 4 bases and J by 4 bases, with 13 bases left in between. The germline gives CDR1 MNHEY, CDR2 SVGAGI. The CDR3 sequence is 14 residues long. The CDR3 region is CASSSWGAGYGYTF. The CDR3 nucleotides are TGTGCCAGCAGTTCCTGGGGAGCCGGCTATGGCTACACCTTC.

The gene calls are TRBV10-3 and TRBJ2-2; 10 positions match TRBD1. The CDR3 has 16 amino acids. V lost 5 bases, J lost 0 bases, and 3 bases stayed unmatched. CDR1 and CDR2 (germline): ENHRY, SYGVKD. The CDR3 DNA reads as TGTGCCATCAGTCCCGGACAGGGGGCGAACACCGGGGAGCTGTTTTTT. Its translation is CAISPGQGANTGELFF.

J is TRBJ1-4 and V is TRBV19, with TRBD1 matching 7 bases. The J segment lost 8 bases and the V segment lost 5 bases, leaving 11 bases of the junction unmatched. This CDR3 comprises 15 residues. Per germline, CDR1 LNHDA and CDR2 SQIVND (reference sequence). The CDR3: CASSFRRDRLEKLFF. Written as DNA, the CDR3 is TGTGCCAGTAGTTTCCGCCGGGACAGATTGGAAAAACTGTTTTTT. Using reference TRBV19 and TRBJ1-4 for the parts outside the CDR3, the full variable domain is DGGITQSPKYLFRKEGQNVTLSCEQNLNHDAMYWYRQDPGQGLRLIYYSQIVNDFQKGDIAEGYSVSREKKESFPLTVTSAQKNPTAFYLCASSFRRDRLEKLFFGSGTQLSVL.

The rearrangement links TRBV2 to TRBJ2-3, with TRBD1 identical over 10 bases. CDR1 is SNHLY and CDR2 is FYNNEI in the germline V gene. With V trimmed by 6 bases and J by 4 bases, 7 bases remained unmatched. The CDR3 is 15 residues long. This chain's CDR3 is CASREGQGRADTQYF. The CDR3 DNA sequence: TGTGCCAGCAGAGAGGGACAGGGGAGGGCAGATACGCAGTATTTT. The whole variable domain, filled in from reference TRBV2 and TRBJ2-3, reads EPEVTQTPSHQVTQMGQEVILRCVPISNHLYFYWYRQILGQKVEFLVSFYNNEISEKSEIFDDQFSVERPDGSNFTLKIRSTKLEDSAMYFCASREGQGRADTQYFGPGTRLTVL.

This clone was counted at least ten times. CDR3 amino acids: CASSLEGAGGYTF. The CDR3 DNA reads as TGTGCCAGCAGCCTTGAGGGGGCGGGTGGCTACACCTTC. The V call is TRBV3-1 (or the pseudogene TRBV3-2), the J call TRBJ1-2; 7 nucleotides line up with TRBD1. V shed 4 bases and J 7 bases; nucleotides not matched to a gene: 6. The CDR3 is made up of 13 amino acids. Germline CDR1 LGHDT, CDR2 YNNKEL (reference sequence).

V gene TRBV9 combines with J gene TRBJ2-1; 13 bases match TRBD2. Germline values: CDR1 SGDLS, CDR2 YYNGEE. The CDR3 has 16 amino acids. J gave up 6 bases and V 3 bases, and 6 bases lay outside the gene matches. In DNA, the CDR3 is TGTGCCAGCAGCGCCCCGGGACTAGCGGGACGCAATGAGCAGTTCTTC. Translated, it gives CASSAPGLAGRNEQFF.

This chain connects TRBV2 to TRBJ2-1; 13 bases fit TRBD2. The CDR3 loop spans 16 amino acids. Germline assignment: CDR1 SNHLY and CDR2 FYNNEI. The trim removed 7 bases at V and 1 base at J, leaving 4 bases unmatched. CDR3 protein: CASTRTSGRSYNEQFF. In DNA, the CDR3 is TGTGCCAGCACCCGGACTAGCGGGAGATCCTACAATGAGCAGTTCTTC.

This clone was detected ten times or more. The chain joins TRBV7-6 to TRBJ2-7, with 9 bases fitting TRBD2. The ends lost 5 bases at V and 2 bases at J; junction bases unmatched: 4. The germline CDR1 and CDR2 sequences are SGHVS and FNYEAQ. There are 14 residues in the CDR3. DNA for the CDR3: TGTGCCAGCAGCGCCCTAGCGGGGACCTACGAGCAGTACTTC. Amino acids: CASSALAGTYEQYF. Together with reference TRBV7-6 and TRBJ2-7, the CDR3 gives the full variable domain: GAGVSQSPRYKVTKRGQDVALRCDPISGHVSLYWYRQALGQGPEFLTYFNYEAQQDKSGLPNDRFSAERPEGSISTLTIQRTEQRDSAMYRCASSALAGTYEQYFGPGTRLTVT.

J is TRBJ2-1 and V is TRBV5-4; the D gene is possibly TRBD1 (5 bases). V gave up 0 bases and J gave up 0 bases, with 10 bases separating them. The CDR3 covers 16 residues. The V gene's germline CDR1 is SGHNT and CDR2 YYREEE (reference sequence). CDR3 in amino acids: CASSLGQMSSYNEQFF. CDR3 in DNA: TGTGCCAGCAGCTTGGGACAGATGAGCTCCTACAATGAGCAGTTCTTC.

This clone appeared a few times. The V gene is TRBV7-9, the J gene TRBJ1-1; D unclear. Germline CDR1 is SEHNR and CDR2 is FQNEAQ (reference sequence). The CDR3 has 12 amino acids. V lost 0 bases, J lost 10 bases, and 9 bases lay in between. This CDR3 reads CASSLALGAAFF. The CDR3 DNA reads TGTGCCAGCAGCTTAGCGCTAGGCGCAGCTTTCTTT.

The V gene is TRBV28, the J gene TRBJ2-7; TRBD2 matches at 9 bases. The CDR3 extends over 14 amino acids. With 9 bases clipped from V and 2 bases from J, the junction kept 8 bases outside the gene matches. Germline lookup yields CDR1 MDHEN and CDR2 SYDVKM. The CDR3 DNA sequence: TGTGCCAGGAGTAGCGGGAGTGCCCCCTACGAGCAGTACTTC. This sequence encodes CARSSGSAPYEQYF.

This rearrangement joins TRBV3-1 (or the pseudogene TRBV3-2) to TRBJ2-5, with TRBD2 matching over 12 bases. Looked up from germline, CDR1 is LGHDT and CDR2 is YNNKEL (reference sequence). This CDR3 contains 16 residues. V lost 4 bases and J lost 5; bases outside the gene matches: 8. The CDR3 sequence is CASSPSSGRAPETQYF. The CDR3 nucleotides are TGTGCCAGCAGCCCTTCTAGCGGGAGGGCCCCGGAGACCCAGTACTTC.

The CDR3 nucleotides read TGTGCCAGCAACCCGGGACAGGGCCTCCCGGGCTCCTACAATGAGCAGTTCTTC. It yields the protein CASNPGQGLPGSYNEQFF. The chain combines TRBV2 with TRBJ2-1; 9 bases match TRBD1. The CDR3 has 18 residues. Germline CDR1 and CDR2: SNHLY and FYNNEI. Trimming took 7 bases from V and 0 from J; bases not matched to a gene: 13.

In its sample, this clone was seen a few times. The CDR3 bases are TGTGCCAGTGGTCAACAGGTTGAAGCTTTCTTT. It codes for CASGQQVEAFF. The chain joins TRBV27 to TRBJ1-1, with D perhaps matching TRBD1 (5 bases). CDR1 is MNHEY and CDR2 is SMNVEV in the germline V gene (reference sequence). The CDR3 is 11 residues long. Trimming took 9 bases from V and 7 from J, leaving 12 bases between them.

J is TRBJ2-3 and V is TRBV7-2, with 7 nucleotides matching TRBD1. This CDR3 has 13 amino acids. The trim removed 8 bases at V and 3 bases at J, leaving 5 bases unmatched. Germline V gene sequence: CDR1 SGHTA, CDR2 FQGNSA. Written as DNA, the CDR3 is TGTGCCAGCGGCAACAGGGGTACAGATACGCAGTATTTT. Translation: CASGNRGTDTQYF.

The chain combines TRBV19 with TRBJ2-7; perhaps TRBD1 as D (6 bases). This CDR3 has 14 residues. The germline V gene has CDR1 LNHDA and CDR2 SQIVND (reference sequence). Trimming removed 5 bases from V and 1 base from J, with 12 bases in between. Written as DNA, the CDR3 is TGTGCCAGTAGTTCAACGGGACAATCCTACGAGCAGTACTTC. The encoded protein is CASSSTGQSYEQYF. Together with reference TRBV19 and TRBJ2-7, the CDR3 gives the full variable domain: DGGITQSPKYLFRKEGQNVTLSCEQNLNHDAMYWYRQDPGQGLRLIYYSQIVNDFQKGDIAEGYSVSREKKESFPLTVTSAQKNPTAFYLCASSSTGQSYEQYFGPGTRLTVT.

V gene TRBV5-1 combines with J gene TRBJ2-3, with no clear D. There are 14 residues in the CDR3. The V end was cut by 1 base, the J end by 0 bases, with 6 bases between. Germline V CDR1 and CDR2: SGHRS, YFSETQ. CDR3 residues: CASSLLWSTDTQYF. DNA for the CDR3: TGCGCCAGCAGCTTGCTATGGAGCACAGATACGCAGTATTTT. Complete variable domain (other parts from reference TRBV5-1 and TRBJ2-3): KAGVTQTPRYLIKTRGQQVTLSCSPISGHRSVSWYQQTPGQGLQFLFEYFSETQRNKGNFPGRFSGRQFSNSRSEMNVSTLELGDSALYLCASSLLWSTDTQYFGPGTRLTVL.

The J gene is TRBJ2-1, the V gene TRBV5-1; 7 bases are a match to TRBD2. The ends lost 6 bases at V and 10 bases at J; junction bases unmatched: 13. Per germline, CDR1 SGHRS and CDR2 YFSETQ. The CDR3 contains 14 residues. The CDR3 nucleotides are TGCGCCAGCACTGTGCGGCGGGAGCTAGGAGAGCAGTTCTTC. Its protein is CASTVRRELGEQFF.